A single sample is the source of the 12 T cell receptor beta chains below, sequenced in a study of T cells after yellow fever vaccination. One entry per CDR3 protein results from TCRdb running MiXCR on the 5' RACE reads. This sample yields 45,000 to 75,000 distinct CDR3 sequences, of which about 5% are seen a single time; roughly 31% belongs to the top ten. This specimen was PBMCs, either bulk or a sorted T-cell subset (CD4+, CD8+, memory, or dextramer-sorted; not recorded which), taken on the day of the yellow fever booster vaccination. The source of these receptors is a man aged 18 to 35 who received the YFV17D yellow fever vaccine.

This clonotype came up a few times. V is TRBV6-6 and J is TRBJ1-5; D call uncertain. Trimming cost V 4 bases and J 0 bases, with 13 bases left between them. Germline V CDR1 and CDR2: MNHNY, SVGAGI (reference sequence). The CDR3 is 16 residues long. DNA of the CDR3: TGTGCCAGCAGTTTCCCGGGAGTTTATAGCAATCAGCCCCAGCATTTT. Translated: CASSFPGVYSNQPQHF.

This clonotype occurred many times. The chain joins TRBV11-2 to TRBJ1-1, with 7 bases matching TRBD1. The V gene end was trimmed by 5 bases and the J gene end by 0 bases; junction bases not matched to a gene: 6. Germline lookup yields CDR1 SGHAT and CDR2 FQNNGV. There are 15 residues in the CDR3. The CDR3 DNA reads TGTGCCAGCAGCCGGAGGGACAGCATGAACACTGAAGCTTTCTTT. Translating gives CASSRRDSMNTEAFF.

This clonotype was seen repeatedly, ten times or more. The rearrangement links TRBV20-1 to TRBJ2-3, with 9 nucleotides matching TRBD2. Germline CDR1 reads DFQATT; CDR2 reads SNEGSKA (reference sequence). Trimming at V came to 0 bases and at J to 2 bases, leaving 9 bases not matched to a gene. This CDR3 is 17 amino acids long. The CDR3: CSARDRRTSDPTDTQYF. CDR3 bases: TGCAGTGCTAGAGATCGACGGACTAGCGATCCCACAGATACGCAGTATTTT.

This clonotype showed up many times. The V gene is TRBV20-1, the J gene TRBJ1-5, with 8 bases lining up with TRBD1. This CDR3 has 15 amino acids. Unmatched junction bases numbered 3, after V lost 0 bases and J lost 2 bases. From germline, CDR1 is DFQATT and CDR2 SNEGSKA (reference sequence). The CDR3 is CSARETGEGNQPQHF. CDR3 nucleotides: TGCAGTGCTAGAGAGACAGGGGAGGGCAATCAGCCCCAGCATTTT.

The table lists this clonotype with a few counts. This sequence joins TRBV5-6 and TRBJ2-7, with D tentatively TRBD2 (5 bases). In germline, CDR1 is SGHDT, CDR2 YYEEEE. V was cut by 4 bases and J by 2 bases, with 19 bases left in between. CDR3 length: 16 amino acids. The CDR3: CASSTIQEVSTYEQYF. CDR3 nucleotides: TGTGCCAGCAGCACTATCCAGGAGGTCTCGACCTACGAGCAGTACTTC.

In its sample, this clonotype was seen many times. The rearrangement joins TRBV5-1 to TRBJ1-2, with D possibly TRBD1 on 6 matching bases. CDR3 size: 14 residues. The germline CDR1 and CDR2 sequences are SGHRS and YFSETQ. The V and J ends lost 3 bases and 4 bases respectively, with 13 bases between them. CDR3 region: CASSSRDTFYGYTF. As DNA, the CDR3 is TGCGCCAGCAGCTCCCGGGACACCTTCTATGGCTACACCTTC. Full variable domain (outside the CDR3, taken from reference TRBV5-1 and TRBJ1-2): KAGVTQTPRYLIKTRGQQVTLSCSPISGHRSVSWYQQTPGQGLQFLFEYFSETQRNKGNFPGRFSGRQFSNSRSEMNVSTLELGDSALYLCASSSRDTFYGYTFGSGTRLTVV.

V gene TRBV4-1 combines with J gene TRBJ2-5; no clear D. Trimming stripped 0 bases from V and 1 base from J, with 15 bases between. Germline CDR1 and CDR2: MGHRA and YSYEKL. CDR3 size: 17 residues. CDR3 in amino acids: CASSQDPSNVIQETQYF. The CDR3 region has the DNA TGCGCCAGCAGCCAAGATCCGTCCAATGTGATCCAAGAGACCCAGTACTTC.

The chain recombines TRBV9 with TRBJ2-5; either TRBD1 or TRBD2 may supply D (5 bases each). The germline V gene has CDR1 SGDLS and CDR2 YYNGEE. V lost 3 bases, J lost 7 bases, and 13 bases lay in between. The CDR3 has 13 amino acids. The CDR3 sequence: CASSGLRDVTQYF. CDR3 DNA: TGTGCCAGCAGCGGCCTCAGGGACGTGACCCAGTACTTC.

Only a few counts were recorded for this clonotype. This sequence joins TRBV27 and TRBJ1-1, with a possible D match to TRBD1 (6 bases). CDR3 length: 15 amino acids. Germline V gene lookup returns CDR1 MNHEY and CDR2 SMNVEV (reference sequence). V was pared by 8 bases and J by 5 bases, with 21 bases between. The CDR3 DNA sequence: TGTGCCAGCCTATTCAATTGGGGGGCAAAGACTGAAGCTTTCTTT. Amino acid sequence: CASLFNWGAKTEAFF.

This clonotype came up many times. The chain employs TRBV29-1 and TRBJ2-4, with TRBD2 as a possible D gene (5 bases). CDR1 SQVTM and CDR2 ANQGSEA come from the germline V gene. V was trimmed by 0 bases and J by 5 bases, leaving 11 bases between them. The CDR3 consists of 14 residues. The CDR3 DNA sequence: TGCAGCGTTGAAGAAGAGGGTAGGGAAAACATTCAGTACTTC. Translation: CSVEEEGRENIQYF. The full variable domain, with the rest looked up from reference TRBV29-1 and TRBJ2-4, is SAVISQKPSRDICQRGTSLTIQCQVDSQVTMMFWYRQQPGQSLTLIATANQGSEATYESGFVIDKFPISRPNLTFSTLTVSNMSPEDSSIYLCSVEEEGRENIQYFGAGTRLSVL.

This clonotype was observed many times. This chain links TRBV12-3 or TRBV12-4 with TRBJ1-5, with D possibly matching TRBD1 (5 bases). V was cut by 3 bases and J by 6 bases, with 12 bases left in between. The CDR3 sequence is 14 residues long. The CDR3 sequence is CASSFSGGIQPQHF. As DNA, the CDR3 is TGTGCCAGCAGTTTCTCTGGGGGGATTCAGCCCCAGCATTTT.

Comment on this clonotype: Just one base apart from a much larger clone, this may be a read error. The rearrangement links TRBV7-3 to TRBJ2-3, with D unclear. The CDR3 runs to 12 residues. Per the germline V gene, CDR1 is SGHTA and CDR2 is FQGTGA. CDR3 amino acids: CASSFNGDTQFF. The CDR3 DNA follows: TGTGCCAGCAGCTTCAATGGGGATACGCAGTTTTTT.